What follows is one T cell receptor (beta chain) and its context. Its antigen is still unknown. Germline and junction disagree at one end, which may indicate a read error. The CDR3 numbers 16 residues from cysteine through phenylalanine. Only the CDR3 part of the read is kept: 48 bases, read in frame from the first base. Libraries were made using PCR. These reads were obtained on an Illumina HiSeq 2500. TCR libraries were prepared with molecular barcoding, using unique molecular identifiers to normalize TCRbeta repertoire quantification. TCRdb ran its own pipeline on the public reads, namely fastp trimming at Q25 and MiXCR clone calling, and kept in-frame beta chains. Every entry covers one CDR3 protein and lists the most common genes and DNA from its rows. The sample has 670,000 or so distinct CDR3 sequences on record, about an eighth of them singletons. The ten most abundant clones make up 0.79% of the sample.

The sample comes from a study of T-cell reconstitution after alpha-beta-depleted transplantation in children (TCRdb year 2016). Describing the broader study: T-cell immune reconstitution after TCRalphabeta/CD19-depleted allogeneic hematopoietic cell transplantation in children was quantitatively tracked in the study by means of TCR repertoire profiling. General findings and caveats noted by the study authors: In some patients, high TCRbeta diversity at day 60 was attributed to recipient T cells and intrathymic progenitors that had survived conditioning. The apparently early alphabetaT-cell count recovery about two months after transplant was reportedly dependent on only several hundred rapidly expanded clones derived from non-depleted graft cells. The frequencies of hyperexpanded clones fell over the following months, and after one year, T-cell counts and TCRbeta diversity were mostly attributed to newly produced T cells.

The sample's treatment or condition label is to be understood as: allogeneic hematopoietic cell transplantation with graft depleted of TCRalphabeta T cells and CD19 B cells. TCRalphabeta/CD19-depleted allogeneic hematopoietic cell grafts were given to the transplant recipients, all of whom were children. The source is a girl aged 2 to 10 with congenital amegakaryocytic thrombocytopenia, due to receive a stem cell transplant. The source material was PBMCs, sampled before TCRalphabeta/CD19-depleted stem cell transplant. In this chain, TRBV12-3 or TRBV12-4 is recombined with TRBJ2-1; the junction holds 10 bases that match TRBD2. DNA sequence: TGTGCCAGCAGTTTAGAGGTACTAGCGGGGTACAATGAGCAGCTCTTC. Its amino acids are CASSLEVLAGYNEQLF.